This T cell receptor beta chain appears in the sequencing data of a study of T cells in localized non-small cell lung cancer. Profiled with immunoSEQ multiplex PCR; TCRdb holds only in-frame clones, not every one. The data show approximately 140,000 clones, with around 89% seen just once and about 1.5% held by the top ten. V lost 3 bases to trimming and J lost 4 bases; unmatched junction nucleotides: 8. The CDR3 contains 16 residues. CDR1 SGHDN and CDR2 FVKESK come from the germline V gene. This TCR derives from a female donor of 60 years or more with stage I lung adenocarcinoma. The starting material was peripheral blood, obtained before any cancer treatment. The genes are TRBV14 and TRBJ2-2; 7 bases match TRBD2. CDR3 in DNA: TGTGCCAGCAGCCAGGACGGACTAGTTTTCACCGGGGAGCTGTTTTTT. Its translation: CASSQDGLVFTGELFF.